Listed here are 18 T cell receptor beta chains from one sample, sequenced in a study of cytomegalovirus exposure and HLA in healthy donors. The PCR contained 60 Vbeta and 13 Jbeta primers. Only in-frame clones appear in the TCRdb table, and some are missing; sequencing was by immunoSEQ multiplex PCR. The sample contains about 250,000 clones, nearly 95% of which appear only once. The sample consisted of PBMCs. Receptors originate from a girl aged 2-10 years in good health and CMV-seronegative.

The chain uses TRBV5-6 and TRBJ1-4; D ambiguous. This CDR3 region has 13 residues. Trimming left V 2 bases short and J 8 bases short, with 10 bases between. Germline V gene sequence: CDR1 SGHDT, CDR2 YYEEEE. CDR3 region: CASSFPTEEKLFF. CDR3 sequence (DNA): TGTGCCAGCAGCTTCCCCACAGAGGAAAAACTGTTTTTT. The complete variable domain, with remaining parts taken from reference TRBV5-6 and TRBJ1-4, reads DAGVTQSPTHLIKTRGQQVTLRCSPKSGHDTVSWYQQALGQGPQFIFQYYEEEERQRGNFPDRFSGHQFPNYSSELNVNALLLGDSALYLCASSFPTEEKLFFGSGTQLSVL.

This sequence joins TRBV5-5 and TRBJ1-1, with no clear D. The CDR3 is 12 residues long. V was trimmed by 2 bases and J by 6 bases, leaving 8 bases between them. The germline V gene encodes CDR1 SGHKS and CDR2 YYEKEE (reference sequence). Here the CDR3 DNA reads TGTGCCAGCAGCTTATCGTATGCTGAAGCTTTCTTT. This codes for CASSLSYAEAFF.

This chain connects TRBV6-5 to TRBJ2-7; 10 bases are a match to TRBD2. Trimming at V came to 6 bases and at J to 4 bases, leaving 9 bases not matched to a gene. Looked up from germline, CDR1 is MNHEY and CDR2 is SVGAGI. The CDR3 totals 15 residues. This chain's CDR3 is CASRSSSGSLYEQYF. CDR3 nucleotide sequence: TGTGCCAGCAGGTCCTCTAGCGGGAGTTTGTACGAGCAGTACTTC.

This clone was recorded only once. This rearrangement joins TRBV7-6 to TRBJ1-5; maybe TRBD1 (5 bases). The CDR3 is 15 residues long. The V gene's germline CDR1 is SGHVS and CDR2 FNYEAQ. Trimming left V 5 bases short and J 0 bases short, with 11 bases between. The CDR3 bases are TGTGCCAGCAGCCCAAACACAGGTAGCAATCAGCCCCAGCATTTT. Translating it yields CASSPNTGSNQPQHF. Full variable domain (missing parts from reference TRBV7-6 and TRBJ1-5): GAGVSQSPRYKVTKRGQDVALRCDPISGHVSLYWYRQALGQGPEFLTYFNYEAQQDKSGLPNDRFSAERPEGSISTLTIQRTEQRDSAMYRCASSPNTGSNQPQHFGDGTRLSIL.

The chain carries TRBV11-3 and TRBJ2-1; D possibly corresponds to TRBD2 (5 bases). The CDR3 is 14 residues long. Germline values: CDR1 SGHNT, CDR2 YENEEA. V was pared by 5 bases and J by 2 bases, with 10 bases between. CDR3 DNA sequence: TGTGCCAGCAGCGTAACCGGGGCCTACAATGAGCAGTTCTTC. Translated, it gives CASSVTGAYNEQFF.

This chain uses TRBV19 with TRBJ1-4, with D unclear. The CDR3 has 13 amino acids. V shed 7 bases and J shed 0 bases, with 6 bases lying between them. The germline gives CDR1 LNHDA, CDR2 SQIVND (reference sequence). The CDR3 DNA reads TGTGCCAGTACCCCCTCAACTAATGAAAAACTGTTTTTT. Amino acids: CASTPSTNEKLFF.

This clone was observed a single time. This rearrangement joins TRBV15 to TRBJ1-6, with a weak D call TRBD1 (5 bases). The CDR3 has 18 amino acids. The V gene's germline CDR1 is LNHNV and CDR2 YYDKDF (reference sequence). V lost 1 base to trimming and J lost 7 bases, with 20 bases between them. The CDR3 bases are TGTGCCACCAGCAGAGGGCTTACTTCAGGGAATCCCAATTCACCCCTCCACTTT. Encoded protein: CATSRGLTSGNPNSPLHF.

The gene calls are TRBV7-2 and TRBJ2-2; D could derive from TRBD1 or TRBD2 (5 bases each). Trimming left V 5 bases short and J 6 bases short, with 22 bases between. The CDR3 is made up of 17 amino acids. CDR1 is SGHTA, CDR2 FQGNSA, per germline. The CDR3 region has the DNA TGTGCCAGCAGCCTAGGGGTCCCTAGCTTTTACGCCGGGGAGCTGTTTTTT. This translates into CASSLGVPSFYAGELFF. Drawing the rest from reference TRBV7-2 and TRBJ2-2, the complete variable domain is GAGVSQSPSNKVTEKGKDVELRCDPISGHTALYWYRQSLGQGLEFLIYFQGNSAPDKSGLPSDRFSAERTGGSVSTLTIQRTQQEDSAVYLCASSLGVPSFYAGELFFGEGSRLTVL.

The chain recombines TRBV2 with TRBJ1-5, with TRBD1 identical over 8 bases. The CDR3 spans 16 residues. The V gene end was trimmed by 4 bases and the J gene end by 1 base; junction bases not matched to a gene: 6. CDR1 SNHLY and CDR2 FYNNEI come from the germline V gene. The chain's CDR3 is CASSGQGATSNQPQHF. DNA for the CDR3: TGTGCCAGCAGTGGGCAGGGGGCAACGAGCAATCAGCCCCAGCATTTT.

This chain uses TRBV10-2 with TRBJ1-5; D is uncertain. This CDR3 has 14 residues. V lost 6 bases, J lost 0 bases, and 9 bases lay in between. Germline-derived CDR1 and CDR2 are WSHSY and SAAADI. The CDR3 DNA follows: TGCGCCAGCAGCGTGTCGGTTAGCAATCAGCCCCAGCATTTT. It yields the protein CASSVSVSNQPQHF.

The chain joins TRBV10-3 to TRBJ2-7, with 10 positions matching TRBD2. Looked up from germline, CDR1 is ENHRY and CDR2 is SYGVKD. The junction had 6 bases not matched to a gene; V was cut back by 0 bases and J by 1 base. The CDR3 loop spans 17 amino acids. The chain's CDR3 is CAISESRAGGPSYEQYF. CDR3 DNA: TGTGCCATCAGTGAGTCCCGAGCGGGAGGGCCTTCCTACGAGCAGTACTTC.

The chain uses TRBV27 and TRBJ1-6; D is possibly TRBD1 (5 bases). This CDR3 region has 15 residues. Trimming left V 7 bases short and J 3 bases short, with 13 bases between. CDR1 is MNHEY, CDR2 SMNVEV, per germline (reference sequence). CDR3 sequence reads: CASTSGGLYNSPLHF. CDR3 bases: TGTGCCAGCACCTCTGGGGGACTCTATAATTCACCCCTCCACTTT.

This clone has just one count. The rearrangement joins TRBV7-9 to TRBJ1-6, with D possibly TRBD1 on 6 matching bases. V was pared by 5 bases and J by 3 bases, with 11 bases between. The CDR3 is 15 residues long. Looked up from germline, CDR1 is SEHNR and CDR2 is FQNEAQ (reference sequence). CDR3 DNA sequence: TGTGCCAGCAGCCTAGGACAGTACTATAATTCACCCCTCCACTTT. Translated: CASSLGQYYNSPLHF.

This rearrangement joins TRBV7-9 to TRBJ1-5; 8 nucleotides agree with TRBD1. V lost 2 bases to trimming and J lost 6 bases; unmatched junction nucleotides: 6. The CDR3 length is 15 residues. Germline V gives CDR1 SEHNR, CDR2 FQNEAQ (reference sequence). The CDR3 DNA is TGTGCCAGCAGCTTAACAGGGGGGGCGGGTCAGCCCCAGCATTTT. Residues: CASSLTGGAGQPQHF.

This clone was found once. The chain couples TRBV28 to TRBJ1-3, with D perhaps TRBD1 (5 bases). V was shortened by 2 bases and J by 2 bases, with 7 bases between the two germline ends. CDR3 length: 14 residues. Per the germline V gene, CDR1 is MDHEN and CDR2 is SYDVKM. This CDR3 reads CASSLGRAGNTIYF. The DNA of the CDR3 is TGTGCCAGCAGTTTAGGCAGGGCTGGAAACACCATATATTTT.

The V call is TRBV5-6, the J call TRBJ1-5; 7 bases line up with TRBD1. After removal of 0 bases from V and 3 bases from J, the junction contained 3 bases not matched to a gene. From germline, CDR1 is SGHDT and CDR2 YYEEEE. This CDR3 is built from 15 residues. CDR3 in amino acids: CASSLGDRANQPQHF. DNA for the CDR3: TGTGCCAGCAGCTTGGGTGACAGGGCCAATCAGCCCCAGCATTTT. Combining the CDR3 with reference TRBV5-6 and TRBJ1-5 gives the whole variable domain DAGVTQSPTHLIKTRGQQVTLRCSPKSGHDTVSWYQQALGQGPQFIFQYYEEEERQRGNFPDRFSGHQFPNYSSELNVNALLLGDSALYLCASSLGDRANQPQHFGDGTRLSIL.

Here the CDR3 reads CASSAQAGGQSAYEQYF. DNA for the CDR3: TGTGCCAGTAGTGCCCAGGCAGGGGGACAGTCGGCCTACGAGCAGTACTTC. V and J are TRBV19 and TRBJ2-7, with 7 positions matching TRBD1. The CDR3 runs 17 residues. V lost 5 bases, J lost 2 bases, and 15 bases stayed unmatched. Looked up from germline, CDR1 is LNHDA and CDR2 is SQIVND (reference sequence).

This chain uses TRBV7-8 with TRBJ1-1, with D unclear. V lost 5 bases to trimming and J lost 7 bases, with 8 bases between them. CDR1 is SGHVS, CDR2 FQNEAQ, per germline. The CDR3 is 11 residues long. Written as DNA, the CDR3 is TGTGCCAGCAGCCGGGAGGGTGAAGCTTTCTTT. Residues: CASSREGEAFF.